These 21 T cell receptor beta chains share one sample of origin, sequenced in a study of shared clonotypes between healthy human individuals. Profiled with immunoSEQ multiplex PCR; TCRdb holds only in-frame clones, not every one. The profile shows some 2 million clones, over 85% of them singletons. CD45RO-negative CD8 cells positively selected for CCR7 made up the naive population, which excluded terminally differentiated effector memory CD45RA+ cells. The sample taken for sequencing was naive CD8+ T cells sorted from blood. The receptor set was obtained from a man between 18 and 29 years old in good health.

The gene calls are TRBV13 and TRBJ2-5; a weak D match, TRBD2 (6 bases). The ends were cut back, 5 bases at V and 5 bases at J, with 18 bases in the middle. Germline V gene lookup returns CDR1 PRHDT and CDR2 FYEKMQ (reference sequence). The CDR3 is made up of 15 amino acids. DNA for the CDR3: TGTGCCAGCAGCCGCGGGGCATCCGGGTCGGAGACCCAGTACTTC. Residues: CASSRGASGSETQYF.

The chain has TRBV28 and TRBJ2-3; 9 bases match TRBD2. V dropped 5 bases and J dropped 0; count of bases not matched to a gene: 9. The CDR3 spans 17 residues. Germline CDR1 reads MDHEN; CDR2 reads SYDVKM. As DNA, the CDR3 is TGTGCCAGCAGTCATCCGACTAGCGGTCACAGCACAGATACGCAGTATTTT. Protein product: CASSHPTSGHSTDTQYF.

The chain joins TRBV10-2 to TRBJ2-3; D is perhaps TRBD2 (6 bases). V was pared by 1 base and J by 6 bases, with 20 bases between. CDR3 size: 17 residues. Germline V gene sequence: CDR1 WSHSY, CDR2 SAAADI. DNA of the CDR3: TGCGCCAGCAGTGAGTTGCCCGGACTACTCCCAGGGGATACGCAGTATTTT. Residues: CASSELPGLLPGDTQYF.

This clone has a single count. Other DNA variants within this sample encode the same CDR3. The rearrangement uses TRBV5-1 and TRBJ2-7, with TRBD2 as a possible D gene (6 bases). The CDR3 covers 13 residues. Trimming left V 3 bases short and J 2 bases short, with 9 bases between. Germline V lookup: CDR1 SGHRS, CDR2 YFSETQ. The CDR3, as DNA: TGCGCCAGCAGCTATGGGACTGCCTACGAGCAGTACTTC. Amino acid sequence: CASSYGTAYEQYF.

The chain combines TRBV4-1 with TRBJ2-2; D may be TRBD2 (5 bases). V was pared by 0 bases and J by 4 bases, with 12 bases between. This CDR3 region has 16 residues. The V gene's germline CDR1 is MGHRA and CDR2 YSYEKL. CDR3 in DNA: TGCGCCAGCAGCCAAGAACCTAGCTTCGCCACCGGGGAGCTGTTTTTT. As protein: CASSQEPSFATGELFF.

Here the CDR3 DNA reads TGTGCCAGCAGCCCCACGGAGGACTACTACGAGCAGTACTTC. Translation: CASSPTEDYYEQYF. This chain uses TRBV7-2 with TRBJ2-7, with D maybe TRBD2 (6 bases). V shed 5 bases and J shed 3 bases, with 14 bases lying between them. CDR3 length: 14 residues. Germline assignment: CDR1 SGHTA and CDR2 FQGNSA.

The chain uses TRBV6-5 and TRBJ2-7, with 10 bases that match TRBD2. Germline V gene data show CDR1 as MNHEY and CDR2 as SVGAGI. Trimming cost V 6 bases and J 3 bases; bases outside gene matches: 8. The CDR3 runs to 15 residues. In DNA, the CDR3 is TGTGCCAGCAGCCCTAGCGGGAGTCCTCTCTACGAGCAGTACTTC. As protein: CASSPSGSPLYEQYF.

Remarks on this clone: The sample carries other DNA sequences with the same CDR3. V and J are TRBV5-1 and TRBJ2-2; D unresolved. The germline V gene encodes CDR1 SGHRS and CDR2 YFSETQ. The CDR3 runs to 15 residues. Trimming removed 0 bases at V and 4 bases at J, with 10 bases between. CDR3: CASSLGRIGTGELFF. CDR3 nucleotide sequence: TGCGCCAGCAGCTTGGGACGGATCGGCACCGGGGAGCTGTTTTTT.

The V call is TRBV6-5, the J call TRBJ2-7; D not resolved. This CDR3 comprises 13 residues. V lost 6 bases and J 3 bases, leaving 12 bases between the germline ends. Germline CDR1 MNHEY, CDR2 SVGAGI. The CDR3 DNA reads as TGTGCCAGCAGCCTGGGGAATAACTACGAGCAGTACTTC. The encoded protein is CASSLGNNYEQYF.

As for this clone: Other nucleotide sequences from this sample produce the same CDR3. V usage is TRBV6-5 and J usage is TRBJ1-5; no clear D gene. This CDR3 has 13 residues. Germline V gene data show CDR1 as MNHEY and CDR2 as SVGAGI. Trimming left V 6 bases short and J 7 bases short, with 13 bases between. The CDR3 nucleotides are TGTGCCAGCAGCCCGGGCCCGCGACAGCCCCAGCATTTT. Protein: CASSPGPRQPQHF.

This clone occurred once. The chain has TRBV13 and TRBJ1-6, with a weak D call TRBD1 (5 bases). Germline lookup yields CDR1 PRHDT and CDR2 FYEKMQ (reference sequence). V lost 5 bases, J lost 6 bases, and 14 bases lay in between. The CDR3 has 15 residues. CDR3 region: CASSPLGGVNSPLHF. In nucleotides, the CDR3 is TGTGCCAGCAGCCCACTTGGGGGAGTTAATTCACCCCTCCACTTT.

CDR3 sequence reads: CASSTTTGDEQYF. The CDR3 coding sequence is TGTGCCAGCAGCACGACGACAGGGGACGAGCAGTACTTC. The chain joins TRBV7-9 to TRBJ2-7; 8 bases agree with TRBD1. Germline V gene sequence: CDR1 SEHNR, CDR2 FQNEAQ (reference sequence). Germline trimming cut 5 bases from V and 5 bases from J; bases unmatched to any gene: 5. CDR3 length: 13 amino acids.

V usage is TRBV5-1 and J usage is TRBJ2-2; 7 nucleotides match TRBD1. CDR3 length: 16 amino acids. Germline assignment: CDR1 SGHRS and CDR2 YFSETQ. With 3 bases clipped from V and 6 bases from J, the junction kept 11 bases outside the gene matches. This CDR3 is CASSSTGLGSPGELFF. CDR3 DNA sequence: TGCGCCAGCAGCTCGACAGGGTTGGGTTCTCCCGGGGAGCTGTTTTTT. Using reference TRBV5-1 and TRBJ2-2 for the parts outside the CDR3, the full variable domain is KAGVTQTPRYLIKTRGQQVTLSCSPISGHRSVSWYQQTPGQGLQFLFEYFSETQRNKGNFPGRFSGRQFSNSRSEMNVSTLELGDSALYLCASSSTGLGSPGELFFGEGSRLTVL.

The J gene is TRBJ2-7, the V gene TRBV6-5; the D is unclear. V was cut by 5 bases and J by 2 bases, with 10 bases left in between. Germline V CDR1 and CDR2: MNHEY, SVGAGI. This CDR3 spans 13 amino acids. The DNA of the CDR3 is TGTGCCAGCAGTCAGGACGGACCCTACGAGCAGTACTTC. Translating it yields CASSQDGPYEQYF.

The chain employs TRBV30 and TRBJ2-3, with D unresolved. Between the trimmed V and J ends, which lost 4 bases and 0 bases, there was a span of 8 bases. The CDR3 loop spans 13 amino acids. Germline values: CDR1 GTSNPN, CDR2 SVGIG (reference sequence). This CDR3 reads CAWNPESTDTQYF. CDR3 nucleotides: TGTGCCTGGAACCCGGAGAGCACAGATACGCAGTATTTT.

The gene calls are TRBV29-1 and TRBJ1-1, with D hard to call. Germline CDR1 reads SQVTM; CDR2 reads ANQGSEA. V dropped 6 bases and J dropped 4 bases, with 18 bases sitting between them. The CDR3 has 14 amino acids. This CDR3 reads CSVDGQGLGTEAFF. CDR3 sequence (DNA): TGCAGCGTCGACGGTCAAGGGCTGGGCACTGAAGCTTTCTTT.

The chain has TRBV9 and TRBJ2-1; no clear D gene. The germline V and J ends were trimmed by 0 bases and 9 bases, with 7 bases remaining between them. Germline lookup yields CDR1 SGDLS and CDR2 YYNGEE. CDR3 length: 12 residues. CDR3: CASSVVPSEQFF. CDR3 bases: TGTGCCAGCAGCGTAGTCCCAAGTGAGCAGTTCTTC.

The CDR3: CASSKVRRQGIASYGYTF. CDR3 DNA sequence: TGTGCCAGCAGCAAAGTCCGCCGCCAGGGCATTGCGTCCTATGGCTACACCTTC. The rearrangement links TRBV21-1 to TRBJ1-2; TRBD1 is the table's D call and was not checked against the DNA. TRBV21-1 is an annotated pseudogene. The CDR3 extends over 18 amino acids.

The V and J genes are TRBV6-5 and TRBJ2-1; 8 bases match TRBD1. V shed 0 bases, J shed 5 bases, and the junction held 6 bases outside the gene matches. The CDR3 sequence is 16 residues long. Germline V gene data show CDR1 as MNHEY and CDR2 as SVGAGI. DNA of the CDR3: TGTGCCAGCAGTTACTCAAGGACAGGGATAGACAATGAGCAGTTCTTC. Its protein is CASSYSRTGIDNEQFF.

The chain combines TRBV2 with TRBJ2-2; tentatively, D is TRBD2 (5 bases). CDR1 and CDR2 from the germline V gene are SNHLY and FYNNEI. This CDR3 is 14 amino acids long. Between the trimmed V and J ends, which lost 2 bases and 8 bases, there was a span of 12 bases. The CDR3 loop reads CASSEYGKGGELFF. CDR3 nucleotides: TGTGCCAGCAGTGAATACGGGAAGGGAGGGGAGCTGTTTTTT.

The J gene is TRBJ1-1, the V gene TRBV7-8; the D gene is possibly TRBD1 (6 bases). The CDR3 sequence is 14 residues long. The germline V gene encodes CDR1 SGHVS and CDR2 FQNEAQ. V lost 5 bases, J lost 8 bases, and 18 bases lay in between. The CDR3 DNA reads as TGTGCCAGCAGCCCAACTCAGGGGTCGATAGAAGCTTTCTTT. Translated: CASSPTQGSIEAFF. The variable domain in full, with the rest retrieved from reference TRBV7-8 and TRBJ1-1, is GAGVSQSPRYKVAKRGQDVALRCDPISGHVSLFWYQQALGQGPEFLTYFQNEAQLDKSGLPSDRFFAERPEGSVSTLKIQRTQQEDSAVYLCASSPTQGSIEAFFGQGTRLTVV.